These 8 T cell receptor beta chains were all obtained from the same sample, sequenced in a study of blood T cells in healthy people across ages. Primers used in a second PCR of about 7 to 12 cycles were a sample-barcoded 5' primer and a J-beta primer mix. From the 5' RACE reads, TCRdb called clonotypes with MiXCR, one entry per CDR3 protein. Of 650,000 to 1,000,000 distinct CDR3 sequences listed, about 36% were seen once; the top ten hold approximately 12%. The sample consisted of blood. These receptors all come from a man aged 18 to 29 in good health.

The chain combines TRBV7-2 with TRBJ2-1; tentative D call: TRBD2 (7 bases). The germline V gene encodes CDR1 SGHTA and CDR2 FQGNSA. CDR3 length equals 16 residues. Trimming shortened V by 6 bases and J by 7 bases, and 22 bases separated the two germline ends. This CDR3 reads CASSTFWGGASNEQFF. Here the CDR3 DNA reads TGTGCCAGCAGTACATTCTGGGGGGGGGCCAGTAATGAGCAGTTCTTC.

The sample holds a few counts of this clonotype. This CDR3 reads CASSSGGCKQFF. In DNA, the CDR3 is TGTGCCAGCAGTTCAGGGGGGTGTAAGCAGTTCTTC. The J gene is TRBJ2-1, the V gene TRBV12-3 or TRBV12-4; the D gene is possibly TRBD1 (7 bases). V dropped 4 bases and J dropped 11 bases, with 12 bases sitting between them. The CDR3 has 12 residues.

This clonotype was picked up a small number of times. The CDR3 DNA reads as TGCGCCAGCAGTCGGGCTGGCACCGGGGAGCTGTTTTTT. This gives the protein CASSRAGTGELFF. The chain joins TRBV5-1 to TRBJ2-2; D not certain. Germline V gene lookup returns CDR1 SGHRS and CDR2 YFSETQ. This CDR3 has 13 amino acids. V lost 5 bases to trimming and J lost 4 bases, with 9 bases between them.

The V and J genes are TRBV13 and TRBJ2-5; 7 bases agree with TRBD1. The J call is doubtful: the DNA matches TRBJ2-4 better. CDR1 is PRHDT and CDR2 is FYEKMQ in the germline V gene (reference sequence). The CDR3 loop spans 16 amino acids. This chain's CDR3 is CASSLQGHRGPAIQYF. CDR3 sequence (DNA): TGTGCCAGCAGCTTACAGGGTCACAGGGGTCCGGCCATTCAGTACTTC.

This clonotype showed up just a few times. The rearrangement uses TRBV10-3 and TRBJ1-1; D remains unclear. The CDR3 is 14 residues long. Deletions cut 4 bases from V and 1 base from J, with 10 bases between. From germline, CDR1 is ENHRY and CDR2 SYGVKD. CDR3 amino acids: CAISVDRRNTEAFF. The CDR3 coding sequence is TGTGCCATCAGTGTTGACCGCCGGAACACTGAAGCTTTCTTT.

Points on this clonotype: This may arise from a read error, as a much more abundant clone is one base away. The rearrangement links TRBV6-2 or TRBV6-3 to TRBJ2-2; D may be TRBD2 (7 bases). Trimming stripped 7 bases from V and 4 bases from J, with 16 bases between. Germline assignment: CDR1 MNHEY and CDR2 SVGEGT. The CDR3 consists of 15 residues. The CDR3 loop is CASTKGGVGTGELFF. The DNA of the CDR3 is TGTGCCAGCACGAAAGGGGGGGTCGGCACCGGGGAGCTGTTTTTT.

The chain recombines TRBV27 with TRBJ2-7, with D possibly being TRBD1 or TRBD2 (5 bases each). Germline V CDR1 and CDR2: MNHEY, SMNVEV (reference sequence). The CDR3 spans 17 residues. V lost 5 bases to trimming and J lost 1 base, with 21 bases between them. CDR3 sequence: CASSRTAGTGISYEQYF. In DNA, the CDR3 is TGTGCCAGCAGTAGAACAGCCGGGACGGGGATTTCCTACGAGCAGTACTTC.

This clonotype was observed a few times. The chain is built from TRBV25-1 and TRBJ1-1, with 7 bases that match TRBD1. With V trimmed by 6 bases and J by 5 bases, 6 bases remained unmatched. The CDR3 runs to 13 residues. Per germline, CDR1 MGHDK and CDR2 SYGVNS. CDR3 nucleotides: TGTGCCAGCAGGGTAGGGGGCCTGACTGAAGCTTTCTTT. Encoded protein: CASRVGGLTEAFF.